This T cell receptor (beta chain) was observed in a study of blood T cell repertoires in COVID-19. Profiled with immunoSEQ multiplex PCR; TCRdb holds only in-frame clones, not every one. The sample contains approximately 290,000 clones, approximately 86% of which appear only once. The length of the CDR3 is 13 residues. Germline lookup yields CDR1 SGHDT and CDR2 YYEEEE. The V and J ends lost 6 bases and 2 bases respectively, with 11 bases between them. Sequencing was carried out using peripheral blood. The source is a man in his late teens or twenties with active or convalescent COVID-19. The V call is TRBV5-6, the J call TRBJ1-2, with D maybe TRBD1 (6 bases). CDR3 sequence: CASTPTGNYGYTF. CDR3 coding DNA: TGTGCCAGCACCCCGACAGGAAACTATGGCTACACCTTC.